Presented here are 2 T cell receptor beta chains from one specimen sequenced in a study of T cell responses to AZD1222 COVID-19 vaccine. Data came from immunoSEQ multiplex PCR; TCRdb stores just in-frame clones and leaves some out. The sample comprises roughly 99,000 clones, about 85% of which are singletons, and 4.8% rests with the top ten. The source was peripheral blood, collected 28 days after the second AZD1222 dose. The receptor set was obtained from an adult who received the AZD1222 COVID-19 vaccine.

This sequence joins TRBV9 and TRBJ1-1; the match to TRBD1 covers 9 bases. This CDR3 is built from 16 residues. V shed 3 bases and J 5 bases; nucleotides not matched to a gene: 11. Germline CDR1 is SGDLS and CDR2 is YYNGEE. CDR3 loop: CASSGTGTGSATEAFF. As DNA, the CDR3 is TGTGCCAGCAGCGGAACCGGGACAGGGTCGGCTACTGAAGCTTTCTTT.

This clone showed up just a few times. This sequence joins TRBV7-2 and TRBJ2-2; no firm D call. V shed 8 bases and J shed 6 bases, with 16 bases lying between them. There are 14 residues in the CDR3. CDR1 is SGHTA, CDR2 FQGNSA, per germline. The CDR3 DNA reads TGTGCCAGCCTCACCCCCCGATCCGCCGGGGAGCTGTTTTTT. Translation: CASLTPRSAGELFF.